This T cell receptor beta chain is drawn from a study of blood T cell repertoires in COVID-19. Participants' own reports of clinical history determined their cohort assignment. Profiled with immunoSEQ multiplex PCR; TCRdb holds only in-frame clones, not every one. The data hold about 260,000 clones, with approximately 92% observed a single time. The CDR3 totals 17 residues. CDR1 is LGHDT, CDR2 YNNKEL, per germline (reference sequence). V trimming: 2 bases; J trimming: 2 bases; junction bases outside the gene matches: 11. The receptor was isolated from a woman between 18 and 30 years old who had recovered from COVID-19. The sample comprised PBMCs or T cells enriched from blood (not recorded which). The chain uses TRBV3-1 (or the pseudogene TRBV3-2) and TRBJ2-7; TRBD2 agrees at 8 bases. CDR3 loop: CASSQTPGGTVTYEQYF. For the CDR3, the DNA is TGTGCCAGCAGCCAAACCCCGGGAGGGACCGTAACCTACGAGCAGTACTTC.